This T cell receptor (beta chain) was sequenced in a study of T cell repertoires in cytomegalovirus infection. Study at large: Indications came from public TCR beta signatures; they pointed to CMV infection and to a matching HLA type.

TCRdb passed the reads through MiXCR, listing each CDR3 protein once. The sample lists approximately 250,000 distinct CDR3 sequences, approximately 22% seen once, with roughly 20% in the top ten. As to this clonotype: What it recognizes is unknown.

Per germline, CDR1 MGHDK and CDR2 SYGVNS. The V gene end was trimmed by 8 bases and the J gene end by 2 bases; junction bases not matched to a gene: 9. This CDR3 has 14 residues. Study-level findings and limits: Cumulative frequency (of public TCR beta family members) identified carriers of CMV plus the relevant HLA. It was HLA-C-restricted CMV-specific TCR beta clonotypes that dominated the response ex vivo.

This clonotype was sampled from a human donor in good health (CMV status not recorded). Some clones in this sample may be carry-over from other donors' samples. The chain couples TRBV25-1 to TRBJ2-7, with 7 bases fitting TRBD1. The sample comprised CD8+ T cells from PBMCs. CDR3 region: CASEPTGSPYEQYF. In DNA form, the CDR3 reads TGTGCCAGCGAACCGACAGGGTCTCCCTACGAGCAGTACTTC.